This TCR beta chain was sequenced in a study of T-cell reconstitution after alpha-beta-depleted transplantation in children. The CDR3 runs 13 residues. Per germline, CDR1 SQVTM and CDR2 ANQGSEA. Between the trimmed V and J ends, which lost 7 bases and 1 base, there was a span of 13 bases. For TCRbeta, the library was prepared with unique molecular identifiers. One entry per CDR3 protein, called by TCRdb with MiXCR from the PCR reads. The sample records hundreds of thousands of distinct CDR3 sequences, 15% to 20% being singletons. The chain uses TRBV29-1 and TRBJ1-2, with TRBD1 as a possible D gene (6 bases). The TCR sequence derives from a human donor who donated a stem cell graft to a child with acute lymphoblastic leukemia. The sample was PBMCs from the stem cell graft donor, taken from the stem cell graft. In DNA form, the CDR3 reads TGCAGCGCGCGGGACACAGATAACTATGGCTACACCTTC. Translating gives CSARDTDNYGYTF.